This TCR beta chain came from a study of T cell repertoires in cytomegalovirus infection. Study details: Used in the study were CMV epitopes, some recently identified and HLA-C-restricted, others well-studied and HLA-B-restricted. Indications of both CMV infection and matching HLA type were provided by public TCR beta signatures. Overall study results and limits: Dominating the ex vivo response were TCR beta clonotypes that were CMV-specific and HLA-C-restricted.

CDR1 is DFQATT, CDR2 SNEGSKA, per germline (reference sequence). V lost 3 bases and J lost 4, with 12 bases in between. This CDR3 region has 14 residues. TCRdb re-derived calls from the reads in MiXCR, one entry per CDR3 protein. The sample lists some 500,000 distinct CDR3 sequences; 40% were seen once. This clonotype is a singleton in its sample. Its antigen is currently unknown. The source is a human donor in good health (CMV status not recorded). Some clones in this sample may be carry-over from other donors' samples. J is TRBJ2-2 and V is TRBV20-1; D gene ambiguous. The sequencing here drew on cultured PBMCs, taken from culture after CMV antigen stimulation. Written as DNA, the CDR3 is TGCAGTGCTAGGCGCCGCGCCGGCACCGGGGAGCTGTTTTTT. Translated: CSARRRAGTGELFF.